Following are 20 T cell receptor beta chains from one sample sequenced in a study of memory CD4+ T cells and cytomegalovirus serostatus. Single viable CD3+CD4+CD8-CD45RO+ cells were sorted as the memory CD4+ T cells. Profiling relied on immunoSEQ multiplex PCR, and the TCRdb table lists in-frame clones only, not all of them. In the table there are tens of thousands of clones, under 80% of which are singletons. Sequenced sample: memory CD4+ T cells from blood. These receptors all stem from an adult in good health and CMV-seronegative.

The CDR3: CASSLAGGFHEQYF. For the CDR3, the DNA is TGTGCCAGCAGTTTGGCGGGAGGATTTCACGAGCAGTACTTC. The chain links TRBV27 to TRBJ2-7, with 8 bases lining up with TRBD2. This CDR3 contains 14 residues. Germline V gene data show CDR1 as MNHEY and CDR2 as SMNVEV (reference sequence). With 3 bases clipped from V and 5 bases from J, the junction kept 6 bases outside the gene matches.

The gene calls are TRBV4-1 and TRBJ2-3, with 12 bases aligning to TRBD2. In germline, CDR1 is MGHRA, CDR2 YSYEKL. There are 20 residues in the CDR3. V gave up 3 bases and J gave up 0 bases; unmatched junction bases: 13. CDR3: CASSHRRASGRAGSTDTQYF. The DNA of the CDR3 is TGCGCCAGCAGCCATCGAAGGGCTAGCGGGAGGGCCGGAAGCACAGATACGCAGTATTTT.

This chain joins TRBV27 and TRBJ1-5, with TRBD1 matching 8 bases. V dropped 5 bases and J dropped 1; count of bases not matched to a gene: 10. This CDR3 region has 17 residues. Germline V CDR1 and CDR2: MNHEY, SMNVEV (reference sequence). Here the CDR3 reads CASSPQMRQGSNQPQHF. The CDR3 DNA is TGTGCCAGCAGTCCCCAAATGCGACAGGGGAGCAATCAGCCCCAGCATTTT.

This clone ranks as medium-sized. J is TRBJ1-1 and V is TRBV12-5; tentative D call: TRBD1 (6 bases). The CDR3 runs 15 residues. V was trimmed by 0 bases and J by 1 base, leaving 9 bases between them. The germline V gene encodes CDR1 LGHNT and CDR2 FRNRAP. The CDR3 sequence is CASGLVKGGNTEAFF. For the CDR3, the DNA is TGTGCTAGTGGTTTGGTGAAAGGGGGGAACACTGAAGCTTTCTTT.

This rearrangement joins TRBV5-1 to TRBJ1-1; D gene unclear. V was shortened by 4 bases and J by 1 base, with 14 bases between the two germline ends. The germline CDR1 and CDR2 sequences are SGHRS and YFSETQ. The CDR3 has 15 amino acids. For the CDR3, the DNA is TGCGCCAGCAGCATCACATCGGGAGCGAACACTGAAGCTTTCTTT. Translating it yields CASSITSGANTEAFF.

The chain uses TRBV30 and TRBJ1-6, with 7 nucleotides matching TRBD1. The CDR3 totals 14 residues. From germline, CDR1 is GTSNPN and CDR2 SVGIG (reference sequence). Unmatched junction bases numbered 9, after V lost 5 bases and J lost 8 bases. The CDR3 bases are TGTGCCTGGTTGACGACAGGGAGAGATTCACCCCTCCACTTT. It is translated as CAWLTTGRDSPLHF.

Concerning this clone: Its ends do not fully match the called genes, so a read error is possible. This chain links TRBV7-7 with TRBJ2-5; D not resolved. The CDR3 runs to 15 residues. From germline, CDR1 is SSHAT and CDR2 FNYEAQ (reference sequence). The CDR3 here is CASSSGGLSQETQYF. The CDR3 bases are TGTGCTAGCAGTTCAGGTGGGCTGTCTCAAGAGACCCAGTACTTC.

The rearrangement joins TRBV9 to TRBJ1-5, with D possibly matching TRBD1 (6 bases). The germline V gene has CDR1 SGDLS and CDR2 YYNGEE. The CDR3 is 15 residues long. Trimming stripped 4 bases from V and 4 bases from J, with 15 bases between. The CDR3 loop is CASSPYQGYNQPQHF. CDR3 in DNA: TGTGCCAGCAGCCCATATCAGGGGTATAATCAGCCCCAGCATTTT.

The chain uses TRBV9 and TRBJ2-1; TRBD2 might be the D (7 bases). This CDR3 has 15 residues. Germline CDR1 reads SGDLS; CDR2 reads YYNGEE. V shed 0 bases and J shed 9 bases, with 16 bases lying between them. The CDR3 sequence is CASSVAMGGLGEQFF. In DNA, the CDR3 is TGTGCCAGCAGCGTAGCTATGGGGGGGCTTGGTGAGCAGTTCTTC.

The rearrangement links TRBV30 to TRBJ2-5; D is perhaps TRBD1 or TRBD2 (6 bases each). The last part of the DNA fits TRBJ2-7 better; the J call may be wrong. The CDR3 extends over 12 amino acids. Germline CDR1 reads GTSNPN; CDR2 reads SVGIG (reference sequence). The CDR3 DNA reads TGTGCCGGGGGGCAGGGGTGGTTCGAGCAGTACTTC. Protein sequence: CAGGQGWFEQYF.

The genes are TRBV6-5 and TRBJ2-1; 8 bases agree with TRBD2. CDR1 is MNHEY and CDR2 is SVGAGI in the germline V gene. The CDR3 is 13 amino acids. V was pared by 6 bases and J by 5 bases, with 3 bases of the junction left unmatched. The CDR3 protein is CASRIAGHNEQFF. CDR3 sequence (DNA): TGTGCCAGCAGAATAGCGGGACACAATGAGCAGTTCTTC.

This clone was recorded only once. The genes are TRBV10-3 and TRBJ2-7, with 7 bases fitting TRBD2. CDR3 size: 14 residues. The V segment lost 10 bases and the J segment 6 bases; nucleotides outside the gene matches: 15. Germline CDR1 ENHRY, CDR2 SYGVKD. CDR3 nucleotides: TGTGCCACTTTCAATCGACTAGCAGGTCGCGAGCAGTACTTC. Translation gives CATFNRLAGREQYF.

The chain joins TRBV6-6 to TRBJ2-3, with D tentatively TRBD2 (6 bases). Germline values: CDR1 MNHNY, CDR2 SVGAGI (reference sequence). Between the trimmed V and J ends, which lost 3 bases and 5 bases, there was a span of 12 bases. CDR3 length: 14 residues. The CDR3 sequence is CASSYPGAGDTQYF. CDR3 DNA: TGTGCCAGCAGTTATCCGGGAGCTGGAGATACGCAGTATTTT.

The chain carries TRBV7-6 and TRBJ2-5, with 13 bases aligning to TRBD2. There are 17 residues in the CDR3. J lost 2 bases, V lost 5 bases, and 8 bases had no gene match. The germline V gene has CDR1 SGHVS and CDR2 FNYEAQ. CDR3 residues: CASSPGLAGAIQETQYF. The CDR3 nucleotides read TGTGCCAGCAGCCCAGGACTAGCGGGAGCTATACAAGAGACCCAGTACTTC.

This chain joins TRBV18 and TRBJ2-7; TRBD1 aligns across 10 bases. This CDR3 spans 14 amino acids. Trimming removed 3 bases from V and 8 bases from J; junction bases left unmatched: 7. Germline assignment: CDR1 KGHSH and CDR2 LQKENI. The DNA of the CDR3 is TGTGCCAGCTCACCTCAGGACAGGGGGTCGAAGCAGTACTTC. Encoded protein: CASSPQDRGSKQYF.

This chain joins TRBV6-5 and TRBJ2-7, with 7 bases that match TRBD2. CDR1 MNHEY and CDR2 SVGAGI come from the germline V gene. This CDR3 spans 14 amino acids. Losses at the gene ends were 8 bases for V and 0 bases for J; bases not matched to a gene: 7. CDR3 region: CASASSGPSYEQYF. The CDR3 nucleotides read TGTGCCAGCGCCTCTAGCGGACCCTCCTACGAGCAGTACTTC.

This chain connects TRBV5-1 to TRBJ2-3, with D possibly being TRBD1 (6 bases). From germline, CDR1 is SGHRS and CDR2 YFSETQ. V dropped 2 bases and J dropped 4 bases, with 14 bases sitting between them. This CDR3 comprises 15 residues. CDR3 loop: CASSFAGAVADTQYF. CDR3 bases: TGCGCCAGCAGCTTCGCAGGGGCGGTAGCAGATACGCAGTATTTT.

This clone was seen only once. The CDR3 bases are TGTGCCAGTAAAGACGGCGCGTCAGCTATTAATCAGCCCCAGCATTTT. Translation gives CASKDGASAINQPQHF. V is TRBV19 and J is TRBJ1-5; D uncertain. Germline lookup yields CDR1 LNHDA and CDR2 SQIVND (reference sequence). The CDR3 has 16 amino acids. Trimming cost V 7 bases and J 4 bases, with 20 bases left between them.

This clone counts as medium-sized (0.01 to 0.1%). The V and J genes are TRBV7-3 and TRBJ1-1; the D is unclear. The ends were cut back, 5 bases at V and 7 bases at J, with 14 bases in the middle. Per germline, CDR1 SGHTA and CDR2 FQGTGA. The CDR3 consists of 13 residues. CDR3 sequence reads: CASSLNGRIEAFF. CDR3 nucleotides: TGTGCCAGCAGCCTTAACGGACGGATTGAAGCTTTCTTT.

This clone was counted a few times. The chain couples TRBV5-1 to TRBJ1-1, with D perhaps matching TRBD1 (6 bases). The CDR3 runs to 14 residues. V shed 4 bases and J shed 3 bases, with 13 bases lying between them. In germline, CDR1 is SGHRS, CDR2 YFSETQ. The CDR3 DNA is TGCGCCAGCAGCAGGGACATGAGGGACACTGAAGCTTTCTTT. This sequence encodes CASSRDMRDTEAFF.